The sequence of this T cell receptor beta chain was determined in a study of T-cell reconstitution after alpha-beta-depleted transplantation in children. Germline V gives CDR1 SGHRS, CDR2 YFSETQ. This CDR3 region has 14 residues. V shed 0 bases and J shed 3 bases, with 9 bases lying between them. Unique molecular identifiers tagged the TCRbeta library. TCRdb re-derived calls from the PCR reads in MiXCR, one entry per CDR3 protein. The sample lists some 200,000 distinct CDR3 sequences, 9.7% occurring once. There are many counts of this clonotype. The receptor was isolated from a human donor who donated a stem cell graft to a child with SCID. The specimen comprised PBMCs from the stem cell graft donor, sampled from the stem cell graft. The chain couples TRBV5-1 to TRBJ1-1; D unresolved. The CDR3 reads CASSLGGQDTEAFF. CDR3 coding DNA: TGCGCCAGCAGCTTGGGGGGTCAGGACACTGAAGCTTTCTTT.